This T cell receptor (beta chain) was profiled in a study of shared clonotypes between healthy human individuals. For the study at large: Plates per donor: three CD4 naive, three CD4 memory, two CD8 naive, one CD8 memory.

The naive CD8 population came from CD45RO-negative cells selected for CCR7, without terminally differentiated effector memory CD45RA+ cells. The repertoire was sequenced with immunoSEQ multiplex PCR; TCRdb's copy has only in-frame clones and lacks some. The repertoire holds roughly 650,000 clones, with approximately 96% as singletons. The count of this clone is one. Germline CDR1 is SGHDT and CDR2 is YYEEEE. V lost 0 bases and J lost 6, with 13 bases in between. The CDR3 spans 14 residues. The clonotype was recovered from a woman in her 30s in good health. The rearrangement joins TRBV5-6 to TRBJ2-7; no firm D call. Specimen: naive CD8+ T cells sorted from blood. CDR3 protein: CASSLANAWREQYF. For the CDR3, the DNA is TGTGCCAGCAGCTTGGCCAATGCCTGGCGCGAGCAGTACTTC.